The clone carrying this TCR beta chain was detected a few times. This entry belongs to a study of blood T cell repertoires in COVID-19. Study in general: Whether acute or convalescent, the COVID-19 samples came from the United States, Italy and Spain. The cDNA or gDNA used as material had been derived from T cells, B-cell-depleted T cells, or PBMCs.

The protocol was immunoSEQ multiplex PCR, while the TCRdb copy is restricted to in-frame clones and leaves out a portion. The table lists about 190,000 clones, 88% of them singletons. This CDR3 has 12 residues. The germline V and J ends were trimmed by 6 bases and 6 bases, with 14 bases remaining between them. CDR1 is SQVTM, CDR2 ANQGSEA, per germline. The sequenced sample consisted of peripheral blood. This TCR derives from a young man with active or convalescent COVID-19. The rearrangement uses TRBV29-1 and TRBJ1-2, with a possible D match to TRBD1 (5 bases). This CDR3 is CSVTRDVDGYTF. As DNA, the CDR3 is TGCAGCGTGACCAGGGATGTCGATGGCTACACCTTC.